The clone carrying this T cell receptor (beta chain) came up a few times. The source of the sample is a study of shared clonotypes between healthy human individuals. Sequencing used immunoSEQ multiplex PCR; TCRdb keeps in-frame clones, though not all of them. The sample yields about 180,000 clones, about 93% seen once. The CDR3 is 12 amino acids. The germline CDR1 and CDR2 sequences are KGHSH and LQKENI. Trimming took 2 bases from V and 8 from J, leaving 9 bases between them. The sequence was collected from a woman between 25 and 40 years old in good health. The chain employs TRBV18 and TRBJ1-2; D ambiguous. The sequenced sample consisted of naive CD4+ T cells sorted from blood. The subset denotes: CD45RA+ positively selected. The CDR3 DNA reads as TGTGCCAGCTCACCATCGGCGGAAGGCTACACCTTC. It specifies CASSPSAEGYTF. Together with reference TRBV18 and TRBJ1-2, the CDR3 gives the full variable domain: NAGVMQNPRHLVRRRGQEARLRCSPMKGHSHVYWYRQLPEEGLKFMVYLQKENIIDESGMPKERFSAEFPKEGPSILRIQQVVRGDSAAYFCASSPSAEGYTFGSGTRLTVV.